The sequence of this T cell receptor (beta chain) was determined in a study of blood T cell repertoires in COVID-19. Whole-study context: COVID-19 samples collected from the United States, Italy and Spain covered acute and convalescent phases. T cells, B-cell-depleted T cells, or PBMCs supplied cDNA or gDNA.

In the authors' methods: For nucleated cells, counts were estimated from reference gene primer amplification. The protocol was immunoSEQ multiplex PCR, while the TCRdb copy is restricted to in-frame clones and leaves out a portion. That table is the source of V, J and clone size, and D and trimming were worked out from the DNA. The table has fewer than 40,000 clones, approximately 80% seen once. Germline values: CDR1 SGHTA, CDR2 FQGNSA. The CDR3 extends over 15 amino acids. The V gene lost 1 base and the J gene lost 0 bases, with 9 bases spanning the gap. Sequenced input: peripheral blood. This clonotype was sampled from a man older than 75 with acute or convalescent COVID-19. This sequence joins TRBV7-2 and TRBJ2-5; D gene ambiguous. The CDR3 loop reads CASSLDHRHQETQYF. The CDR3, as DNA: TGTGCCAGCAGCTTAGATCACAGACACCAAGAGACCCAGTACTTC.